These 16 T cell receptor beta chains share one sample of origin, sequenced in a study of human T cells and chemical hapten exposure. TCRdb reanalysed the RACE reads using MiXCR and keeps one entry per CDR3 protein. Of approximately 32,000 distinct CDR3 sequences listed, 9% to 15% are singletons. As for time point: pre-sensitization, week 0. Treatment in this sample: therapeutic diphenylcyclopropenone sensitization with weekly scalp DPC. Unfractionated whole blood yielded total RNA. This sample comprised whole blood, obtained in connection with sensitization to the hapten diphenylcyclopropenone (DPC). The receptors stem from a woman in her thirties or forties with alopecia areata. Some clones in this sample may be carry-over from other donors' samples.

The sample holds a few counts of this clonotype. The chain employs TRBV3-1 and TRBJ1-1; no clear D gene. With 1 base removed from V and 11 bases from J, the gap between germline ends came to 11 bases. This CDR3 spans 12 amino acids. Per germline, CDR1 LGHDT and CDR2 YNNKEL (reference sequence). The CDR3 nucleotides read TGTGCCAGCAGCCAAGTGGGGTACGAGGCTTTCTTT. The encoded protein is CASSQVGYEAFF. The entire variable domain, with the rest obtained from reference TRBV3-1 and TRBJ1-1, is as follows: DTAVSQTPKYLVTQMGNDKSIKCEQNLGHDTMYWYKQDSKKFLKIMFSYNNKELIINETVPNRFSPKSPDKAHLNLHINSLELGDSAVYFCASSQVGYEAFFGQGTRLTVV.

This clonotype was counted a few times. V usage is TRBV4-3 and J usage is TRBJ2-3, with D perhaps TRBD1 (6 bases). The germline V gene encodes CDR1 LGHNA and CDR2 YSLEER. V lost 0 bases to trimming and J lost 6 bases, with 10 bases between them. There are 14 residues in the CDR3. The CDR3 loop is CASSQEGQSDTQYF. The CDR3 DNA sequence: TGCGCCAGCAGCCAAGAGGGACAATCGGATACGCAGTATTTT.

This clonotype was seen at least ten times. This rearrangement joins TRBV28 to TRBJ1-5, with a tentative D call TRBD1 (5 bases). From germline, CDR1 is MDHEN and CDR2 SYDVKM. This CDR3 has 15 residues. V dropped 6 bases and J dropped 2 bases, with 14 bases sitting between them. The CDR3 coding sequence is TGTGCCAGCAGCCGCCGCGGGGCGGGCAATCAGCCCCAGCATTTT. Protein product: CASSRRGAGNQPQHF.

CDR3: CASSSLAGVYEQYF. The CDR3 DNA reads as TGTGCCAGCAGTTCACTAGCGGGGGTCTACGAGCAGTACTTC. This chain uses TRBV28 with TRBJ2-7; 11 bases are a match to TRBD2. V lost 4 bases, J lost 3 bases, and 2 bases stayed unmatched. The germline V gene encodes CDR1 MDHEN and CDR2 SYDVKM. This CDR3 is 14 amino acids long.

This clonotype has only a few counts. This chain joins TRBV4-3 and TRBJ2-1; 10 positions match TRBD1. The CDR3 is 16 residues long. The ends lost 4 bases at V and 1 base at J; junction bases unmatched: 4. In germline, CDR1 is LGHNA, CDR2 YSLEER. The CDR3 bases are TGCGCCAGCAGCCCGGGACAGGGGCATTCCTACAATGAGCAGTTCTTC. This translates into CASSPGQGHSYNEQFF.

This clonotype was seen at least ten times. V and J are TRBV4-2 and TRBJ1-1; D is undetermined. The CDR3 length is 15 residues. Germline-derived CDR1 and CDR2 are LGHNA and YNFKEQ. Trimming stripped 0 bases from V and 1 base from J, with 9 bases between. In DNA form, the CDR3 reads TGTGCCAGCAGCCAAGATTTGCAGAGGAACACTGAAGCTTTCTTT. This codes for CASSQDLQRNTEAFF.

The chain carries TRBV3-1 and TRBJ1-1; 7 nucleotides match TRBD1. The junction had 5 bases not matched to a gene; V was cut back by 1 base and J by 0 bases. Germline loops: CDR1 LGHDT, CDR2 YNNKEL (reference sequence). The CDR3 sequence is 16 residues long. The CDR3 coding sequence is TGTGCCAGCAGCCAAGCCACAGGGGCACTGAACACTGAAGCTTTCTTT. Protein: CASSQATGALNTEAFF.

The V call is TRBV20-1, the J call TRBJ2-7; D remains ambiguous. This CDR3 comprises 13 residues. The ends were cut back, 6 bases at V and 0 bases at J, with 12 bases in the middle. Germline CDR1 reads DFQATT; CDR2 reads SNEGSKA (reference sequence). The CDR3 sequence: CSAPSAVSYEQYF. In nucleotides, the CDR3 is TGCAGTGCGCCCTCTGCGGTCTCCTACGAGCAGTACTTC.

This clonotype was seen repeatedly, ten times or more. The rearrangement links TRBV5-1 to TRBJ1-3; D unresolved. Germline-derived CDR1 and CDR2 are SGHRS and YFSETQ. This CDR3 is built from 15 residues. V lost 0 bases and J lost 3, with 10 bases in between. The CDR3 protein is CASSLGTGGGNTIYF. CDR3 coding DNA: TGCGCCAGCAGCTTGGGAACCGGTGGTGGAAACACCATATATTTT.

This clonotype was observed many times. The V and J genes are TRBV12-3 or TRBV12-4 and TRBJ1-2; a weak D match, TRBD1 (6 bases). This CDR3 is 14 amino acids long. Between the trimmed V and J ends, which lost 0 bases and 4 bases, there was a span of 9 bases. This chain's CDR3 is CASSLAGAAYGYTF. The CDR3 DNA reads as TGTGCCAGCAGTTTAGCGGGGGCAGCCTATGGCTACACCTTC.

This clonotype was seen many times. The CDR3 DNA reads as TGTGCCACCAGTGATTCGTCGGGACAGGGCACAGATACGCAGTATTTT. It yields the protein CATSDSSGQGTDTQYF. The V gene is TRBV24-1, the J gene TRBJ2-3, with 8 positions matching TRBD1. The V gene end was trimmed by 2 bases and the J gene end by 1 base; junction bases not matched to a gene: 4. Germline CDR1 and CDR2: KGHDR and SFDVKD. The CDR3 loop spans 16 amino acids.

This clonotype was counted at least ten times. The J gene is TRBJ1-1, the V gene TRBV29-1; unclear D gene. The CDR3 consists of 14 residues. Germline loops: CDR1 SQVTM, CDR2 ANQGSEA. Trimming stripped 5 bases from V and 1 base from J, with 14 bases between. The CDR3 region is CSVNLQAGNTEAFF. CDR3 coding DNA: TGCAGCGTTAACCTCCAGGCAGGGAACACTGAAGCTTTCTTT.

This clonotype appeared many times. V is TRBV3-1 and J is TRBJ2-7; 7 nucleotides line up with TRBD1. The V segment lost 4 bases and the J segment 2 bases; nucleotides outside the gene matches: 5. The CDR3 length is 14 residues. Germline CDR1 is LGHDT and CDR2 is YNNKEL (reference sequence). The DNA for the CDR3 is TGTGCCAGCAGCCTCGGACAGGCCCCCTACGAGCAGTACTTC. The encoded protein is CASSLGQAPYEQYF.

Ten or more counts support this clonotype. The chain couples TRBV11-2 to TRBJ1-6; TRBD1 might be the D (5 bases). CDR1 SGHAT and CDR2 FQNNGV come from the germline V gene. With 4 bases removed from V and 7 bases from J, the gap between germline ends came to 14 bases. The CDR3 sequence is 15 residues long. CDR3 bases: TGTGCCAGCAGCTCTACCGGGACGGGAAATTCACCCCTCCACTTT. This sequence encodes CASSSTGTGNSPLHF.

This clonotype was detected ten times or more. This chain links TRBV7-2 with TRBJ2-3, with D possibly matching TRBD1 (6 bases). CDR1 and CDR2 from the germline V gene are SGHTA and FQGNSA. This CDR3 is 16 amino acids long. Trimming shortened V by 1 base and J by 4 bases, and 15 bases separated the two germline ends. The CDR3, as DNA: TGTGCCAGCAGCTTAGGTCCCCAGGGGTCGGCAGATACGCAGTATTTT. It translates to CASSLGPQGSADTQYF.

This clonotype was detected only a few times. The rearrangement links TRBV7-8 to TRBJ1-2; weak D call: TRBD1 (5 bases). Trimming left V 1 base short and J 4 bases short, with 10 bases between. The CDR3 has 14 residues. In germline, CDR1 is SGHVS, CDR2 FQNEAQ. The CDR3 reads CASSLGPGTYGYTF. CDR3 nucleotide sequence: TGTGCCAGCAGCTTAGGACCGGGGACCTATGGCTACACCTTC.